A selection of T cell receptor beta chains follows, all from one sample in a study of blood T cell repertoires in COVID-19. TCRdb keeps only in-frame clones here, not all; method: immunoSEQ multiplex PCR. The sample lists 380,000 or so clones; approximately 87% were seen once. Material for sequencing was PBMCs or T cells enriched from blood (not recorded which). These receptors were taken from a woman aged 25 to 39 with acute COVID-19. Both conserved end residues are trimmed from each CDR3. Each record gives: D gene, V gene, J gene, CDR3 protein. D genes are given only for firm matches.

NA	TRBV15	TRBJ1-3	ATSNTNHLSGNTIY
NA	TRBV7-6	TRBJ2-1	ASSTSGFNEQF
TRBD1	TRBV2	TRBJ1-5	ASSPQGGQPQH
NA	TRBV18	TRBJ1-4	ASSPRPATNEKLF
TRBD2	TRBV6-5	TRBJ2-5	ASSYLAGGKETQY
TRBD1	TRBV7-6	TRBJ2-7	ASSLVGGQGLYEQY
NA	TRBV6-5	TRBJ2-7	ASSYSGDYEQY
TRBD2	TRBV18	TRBJ2-3	ASSRLTSGGGISTDTQY
NA	TRBV18	TRBJ1-5	ASSPHKGGNQPQH
NA	TRBV6-5	TRBJ2-3	ATLATIGTDTQY
NA	TRBV12-3/TRBV12-4	TRBJ1-4	ASSFESGEKLF
NA	TRBV6-5	TRBJ1-2	ASSKNRDVHRGYT
NA	TRBV29-1	TRBJ1-2	SVGPEIGGYT
NA	TRBV7-6	TRBJ2-7	ASSGRASESYEQY
NA	TRBV5-1	TRBJ1-5	ASSLGGDSNQPQH
NA	TRBV2	TRBJ2-1	ASRRIGVIDEQF
NA	TRBV14	TRBJ1-2	ASSLLGAGYGYT
TRBD1	TRBV19	TRBJ1-2	ASSKDREDGYT
NA	TRBV7-2	TRBJ1-6	ASSLLSLRSNSPLH
TRBD1	TRBV5-5	TRBJ1-1	ASSGGQGMNTEAF
TRBD2	TRBV2	TRBJ2-2	ASSVDSSGGATGELF
NA	TRBV29-1	TRBJ2-4	SVETDRGNIQY
TRBD2	TRBV6-2/TRBV6-3	TRBJ2-3	ASSYATSGPLDTQY
NA	TRBV10-1	TRBJ1-1	ASSRGMNTEAF
NA	TRBV28	TRBJ1-2	ASREVGYGYT
TRBD2	TRBV9	TRBJ2-7	ASSAGLAGGEQY
NA	TRBV7-9	TRBJ2-7	ASSLVAASGEQY
TRBD1	TRBV6-4	TRBJ1-6	ATAQGNRYNSPLH
NA	TRBV20-1	TRBJ1-3	SASRGQLSGNTIY
NA	TRBV5-5	TRBJ1-4	ASSPAGSDSQFATNEKLF
TRBD1	TRBV4-3	TRBJ1-6	ASSQDPGRGNSPLH
NA	TRBV5-1	TRBJ2-5	ASSLSGRRETQY
TRBD1	TRBV7-8	TRBJ1-2	ASSRTGDYGYT
TRBD2	TRBV27	TRBJ2-2	ASSKTFTSGGFYPNTGELF
NA	TRBV19	TRBJ1-3	ASSIGEAAGNTIY
NA	TRBV14	TRBJ2-3	ASSRTGADTQY
TRBD1	TRBV6-6	TRBJ1-6	ASSYGQGGSPLH
TRBD1	TRBV9	TRBJ1-2	ASSARSGGQYYGYT
NA	TRBV10-3	TRBJ1-5	AITAASGQPQH
NA	TRBV27	TRBJ1-1	ASSFYQDTEAF
NA	TRBV29-1	TRBJ1-1	SAPGTRTEAF
NA	TRBV19	TRBJ2-1	ASSREADPNNEQF
NA	TRBV5-8	TRBJ2-3	ASSLNRSTDTQY
TRBD2	TRBV4-3	TRBJ2-1	ASSQQLAGAYNEQF
TRBD2	TRBV18	TRBJ2-7	ASSPSGGVYEQY
NA	TRBV10-3	TRBJ2-3	AISERGAVVGDTQY
TRBD1	TRBV24-1	TRBJ2-7	ATSDPGQGSNEQY
TRBD2	TRBV9	TRBJ2-2	ASSDPGLAGGPFGELF
NA	TRBV5-1	TRBJ1-2	ASSILPGDGYT
NA	TRBV29-1	TRBJ2-6	SAPTGTSSGANVLT
NA	TRBV29-1	TRBJ2-7	SVEDPAGIGSYEQY
TRBD2	TRBV18	TRBJ2-7	ASSILAGVNYEQY
TRBD2	TRBV30	TRBJ2-5	AGAGRSETQY
TRBD2	TRBV7-9	TRBJ2-7	ASSRGVDEQY